Listed here are 4 T cell receptor beta chains from one sample, sequenced in a study of T cell repertoires in cytomegalovirus infection. TCRdb reprocessed the reads via MiXCR and lists one record per CDR3 protein. The sample consists of roughly 90,000 distinct CDR3 sequences, approximately 30% of them appearing once. No cognate antigen is known for these TCRs. The sequences come from CD8+ T cells from cultured PBMCs, collected from culture after CMV antigen stimulation. The receptors were sampled from a human donor in good health (CMV status not recorded). Some clones in this sample may be carry-over from other donors' samples.

This clonotype was seen a handful of times. V gene TRBV28 combines with J gene TRBJ1-5; 9 nucleotides align to TRBD1. Germline V gives CDR1 MDHEN, CDR2 SYDVKM. Trimming removed 4 bases from V and 6 bases from J; junction bases left unmatched: 7. The length of the CDR3 is 15 residues. CDR3 amino acids: CASSSGQGRVQPQHF. The DNA of the CDR3 is TGTGCCAGCAGTTCGGGACAGGGCAGAGTTCAGCCCCAGCATTTT.

The chain uses TRBV2 and TRBJ1-1; D unresolved. Germline V gene lookup returns CDR1 SNHLY and CDR2 FYNNEI. The CDR3 is 14 amino acids. V lost 4 bases and J lost 4, with 13 bases in between. The CDR3, as DNA: TGTGCCAGCAGTGTAGGTGGACCTCCCACTGAAGCTTTCTTT. Amino acid sequence: CASSVGGPPTEAFF.

A few counts support this clonotype. The chain recombines TRBV7-3 with TRBJ2-1; 13 bases are shared with TRBD2. Germline CDR1 SGHTA, CDR2 FQGTGA. V was pared by 3 bases and J by 9 bases, with 2 bases of the junction left unmatched. The CDR3 consists of 14 residues. The CDR3 here is CASSLTSGGPEQFF. CDR3 nucleotides: TGTGCCAGCAGCTTGACTAGCGGGGGGCCTGAGCAGTTCTTC.

Only a few counts were recorded for this clonotype. The chain uses TRBV7-3 and TRBJ2-3; perhaps TRBD2 as D (6 bases). The CDR3 is 17 residues long. CDR1 is SGHTA and CDR2 is FQGTGA in the germline V gene. With 2 bases removed from V and 0 bases from J, the gap between germline ends came to 15 bases. The CDR3 is CASSLLSGRASTDTQYF. The CDR3 region has the DNA TGTGCCAGCAGCTTACTTAGCGGCCGTGCTAGCACAGATACGCAGTATTTT.